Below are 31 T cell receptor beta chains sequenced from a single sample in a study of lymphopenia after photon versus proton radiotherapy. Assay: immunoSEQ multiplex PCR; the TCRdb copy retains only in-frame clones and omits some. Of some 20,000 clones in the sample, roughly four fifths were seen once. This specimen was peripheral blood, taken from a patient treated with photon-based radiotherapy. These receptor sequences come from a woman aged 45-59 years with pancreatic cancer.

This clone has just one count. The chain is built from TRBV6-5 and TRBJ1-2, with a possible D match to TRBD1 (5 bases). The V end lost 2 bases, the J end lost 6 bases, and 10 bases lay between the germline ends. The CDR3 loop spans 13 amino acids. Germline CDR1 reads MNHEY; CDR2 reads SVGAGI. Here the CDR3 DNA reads TGTGCCAGCAGTTACAGGACAACAGATGGCTACACCTTC. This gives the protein CASSYRTTDGYTF.

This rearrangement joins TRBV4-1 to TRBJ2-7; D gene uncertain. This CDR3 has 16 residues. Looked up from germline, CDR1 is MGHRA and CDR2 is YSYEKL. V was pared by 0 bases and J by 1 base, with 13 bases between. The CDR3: CASSQDFTTRSYEQYF. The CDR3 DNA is TGCGCCAGCAGCCAAGATTTTACTACTCGTTCCTACGAGCAGTACTTC.

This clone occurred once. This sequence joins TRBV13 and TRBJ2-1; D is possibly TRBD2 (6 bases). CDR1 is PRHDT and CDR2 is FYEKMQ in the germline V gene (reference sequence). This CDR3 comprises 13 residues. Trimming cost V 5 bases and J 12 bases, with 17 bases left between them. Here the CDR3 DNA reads TGTGCCAGCAGCCGACTAGGAGGGGTCGGGCAGTTCTTC. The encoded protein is CASSRLGGVGQFF.

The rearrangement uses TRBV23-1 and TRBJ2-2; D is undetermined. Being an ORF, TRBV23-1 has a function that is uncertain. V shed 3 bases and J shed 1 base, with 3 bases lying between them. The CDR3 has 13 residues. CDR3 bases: TGCGCCAGCAGTCACAGGAACACCGGGGAGCTGTTTTTT. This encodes CASSHRNTGELFF.

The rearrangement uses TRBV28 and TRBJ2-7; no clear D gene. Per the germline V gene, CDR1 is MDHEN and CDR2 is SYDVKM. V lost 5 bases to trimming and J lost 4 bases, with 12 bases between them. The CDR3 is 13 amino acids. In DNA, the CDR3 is TGTGCCAGCAGTGCGGACGGATCATACGAGCAGTACTTC. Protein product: CASSADGSYEQYF.

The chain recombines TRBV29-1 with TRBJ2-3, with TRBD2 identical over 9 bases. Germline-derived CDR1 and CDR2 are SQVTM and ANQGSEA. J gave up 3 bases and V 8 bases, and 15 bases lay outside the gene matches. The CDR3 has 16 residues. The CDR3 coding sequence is TGCAGCTCAAACGGCTTAGCGGGAGTAAGGACAGATACGCAGTATTTT. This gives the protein CSSNGLAGVRTDTQYF.

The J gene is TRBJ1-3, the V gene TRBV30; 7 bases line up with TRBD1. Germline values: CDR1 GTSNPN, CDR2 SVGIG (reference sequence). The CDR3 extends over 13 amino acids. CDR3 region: CGQGRGQRNTIYF. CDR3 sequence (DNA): TGTGGACAGGGAAGAGGGCAGAGAAACACCATATATTTT. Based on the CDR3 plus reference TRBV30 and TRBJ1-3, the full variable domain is SQTIHQWPATLVQPVGSPLSLECTVEGTSNPNLYWYRQAAGRGLQLLFYSVGIGQISSEVPQNLSASRPQDRQFILSSKKLLLSDSGFYLCGQGRGQRNTIYFGEGSWLTVV.

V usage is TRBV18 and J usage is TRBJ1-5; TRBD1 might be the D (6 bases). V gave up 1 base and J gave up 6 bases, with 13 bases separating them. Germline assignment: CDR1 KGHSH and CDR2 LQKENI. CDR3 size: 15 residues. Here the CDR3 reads CASSPQNRAAQPQHF. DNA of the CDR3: TGTGCCAGCTCACCACAGAACAGGGCGGCTCAGCCCCAGCATTTT.

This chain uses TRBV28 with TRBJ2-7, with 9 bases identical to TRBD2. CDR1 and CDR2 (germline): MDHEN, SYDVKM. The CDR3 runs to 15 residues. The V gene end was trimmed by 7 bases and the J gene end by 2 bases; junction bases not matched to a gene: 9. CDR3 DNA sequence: TGTGCCAGCACCCCCTTGCTAGCGGGGACCTACGAGCAGTACTTC. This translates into CASTPLLAGTYEQYF.

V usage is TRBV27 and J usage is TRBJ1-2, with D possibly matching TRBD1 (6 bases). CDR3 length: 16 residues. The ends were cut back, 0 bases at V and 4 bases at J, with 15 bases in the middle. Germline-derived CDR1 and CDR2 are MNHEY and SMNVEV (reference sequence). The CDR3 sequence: CASSLSLGARGYGYTF. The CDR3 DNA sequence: TGTGCCAGCAGTTTATCCCTGGGGGCGCGCGGCTATGGCTACACCTTC.

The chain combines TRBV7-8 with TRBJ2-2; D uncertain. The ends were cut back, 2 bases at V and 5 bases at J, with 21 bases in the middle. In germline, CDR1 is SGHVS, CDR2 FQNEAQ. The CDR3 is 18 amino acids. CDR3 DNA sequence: TGTGCCAGCAGCTTACCGGGCGGAGACGCCACAGAAACCGGGGAGCTGTTTTTT. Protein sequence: CASSLPGGDATETGELFF.

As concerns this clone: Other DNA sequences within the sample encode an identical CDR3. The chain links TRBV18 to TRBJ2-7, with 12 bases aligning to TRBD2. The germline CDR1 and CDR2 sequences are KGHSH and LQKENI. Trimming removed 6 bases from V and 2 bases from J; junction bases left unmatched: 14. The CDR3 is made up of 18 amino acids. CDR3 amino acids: CASSLAPPLAGGTYEQYF. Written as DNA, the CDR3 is TGTGCCAGCTCCCTAGCCCCTCCGCTAGCGGGAGGGACCTACGAGCAGTACTTC.

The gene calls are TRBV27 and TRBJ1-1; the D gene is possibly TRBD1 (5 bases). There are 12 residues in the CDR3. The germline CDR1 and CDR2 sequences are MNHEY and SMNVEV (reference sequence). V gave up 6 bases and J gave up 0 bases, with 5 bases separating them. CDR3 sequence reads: CASRDMNTEAFF. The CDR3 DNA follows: TGTGCCAGCAGGGACATGAACACTGAAGCTTTCTTT.

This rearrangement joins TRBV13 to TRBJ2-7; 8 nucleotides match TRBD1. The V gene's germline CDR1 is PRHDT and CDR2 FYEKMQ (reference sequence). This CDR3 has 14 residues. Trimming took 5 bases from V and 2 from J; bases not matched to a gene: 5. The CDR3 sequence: CASSASGGTYEQYF. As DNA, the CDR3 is TGTGCCAGCAGCGCGTCAGGGGGCACCTACGAGCAGTACTTC. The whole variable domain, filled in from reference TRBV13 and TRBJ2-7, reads AAGVIQSPRHLIKEKRETATLKCYPIPRHDTVYWYQQGPGQDPQFLISFYEKMQSDKGSIPDRFSAQQFSDYHSELNMSSLELGDSALYFCASSASGGTYEQYFGPGTRLTVT.

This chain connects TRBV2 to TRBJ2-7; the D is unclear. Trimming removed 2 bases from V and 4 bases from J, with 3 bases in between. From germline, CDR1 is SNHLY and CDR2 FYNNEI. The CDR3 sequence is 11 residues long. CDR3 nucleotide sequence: TGTGCCAGCAGTGAATTGTACGAGCAGTACTTC. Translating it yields CASSELYEQYF.

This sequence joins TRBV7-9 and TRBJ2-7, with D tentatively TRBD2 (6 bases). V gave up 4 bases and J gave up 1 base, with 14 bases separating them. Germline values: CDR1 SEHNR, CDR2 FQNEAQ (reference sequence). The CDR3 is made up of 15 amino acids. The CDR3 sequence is CASSSSAPSSYEQYF. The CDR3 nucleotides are TGTGCCAGCAGCTCTAGCGCACCGTCGTCCTACGAGCAGTACTTC.

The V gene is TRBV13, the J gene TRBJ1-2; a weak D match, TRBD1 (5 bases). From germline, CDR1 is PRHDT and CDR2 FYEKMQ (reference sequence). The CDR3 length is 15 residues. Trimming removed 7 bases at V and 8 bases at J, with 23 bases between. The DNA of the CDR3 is TGTGCCAGCACCCTTCCGGGGCTGGATCGCGGGGGCTACACCTTC. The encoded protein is CASTLPGLDRGGYTF.

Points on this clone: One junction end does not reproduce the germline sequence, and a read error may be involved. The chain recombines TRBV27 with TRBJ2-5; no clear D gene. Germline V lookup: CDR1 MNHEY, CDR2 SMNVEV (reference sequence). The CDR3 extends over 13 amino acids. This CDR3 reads CASTNPDQETQYF. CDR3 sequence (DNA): TGTGCCAGCACCAACCCCGACCAGGAGACCCAGTACTTC.

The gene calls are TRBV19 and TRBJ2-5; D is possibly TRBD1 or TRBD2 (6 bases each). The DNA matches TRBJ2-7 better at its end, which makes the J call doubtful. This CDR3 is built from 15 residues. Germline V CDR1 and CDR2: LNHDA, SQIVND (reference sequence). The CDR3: CASSMRGDGTYEQYF. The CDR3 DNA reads TGTGCCAGTAGTATGAGGGGGGACGGGACCTACGAGCAGTACTTC.

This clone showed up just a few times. The CDR3 spells CASSQERGASGYTF. CDR3 in DNA: TGTGCCAGCAGCCAAGAACGGGGGGCGTCTGGCTACACCTTC. The V call is TRBV14, the J call TRBJ1-2; D is perhaps TRBD1 (6 bases). The CDR3 length is 14 residues. Germline loops: CDR1 SGHDN, CDR2 FVKESK. The germline V and J ends were trimmed by 0 bases and 7 bases, with 12 bases remaining between them.

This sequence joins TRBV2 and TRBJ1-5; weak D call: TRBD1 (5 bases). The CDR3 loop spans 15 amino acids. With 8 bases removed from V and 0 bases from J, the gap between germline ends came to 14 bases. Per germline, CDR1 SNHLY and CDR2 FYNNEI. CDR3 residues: CASRGKGNSNQPQHF. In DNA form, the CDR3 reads TGTGCCAGCCGGGGAAAGGGGAATAGCAATCAGCCCCAGCATTTT.

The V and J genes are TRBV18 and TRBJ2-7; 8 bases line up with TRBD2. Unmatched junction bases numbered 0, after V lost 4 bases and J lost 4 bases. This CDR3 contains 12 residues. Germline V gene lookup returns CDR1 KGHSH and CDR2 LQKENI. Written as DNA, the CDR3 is TGTGCCAGCTCACTAGCGGGATACGAGCAGTACTTC. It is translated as CASSLAGYEQYF.

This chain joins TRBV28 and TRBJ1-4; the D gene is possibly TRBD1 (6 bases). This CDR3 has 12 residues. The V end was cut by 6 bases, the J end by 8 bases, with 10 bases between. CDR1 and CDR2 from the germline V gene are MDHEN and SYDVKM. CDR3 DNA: TGTGCCAGCAGCCCCCAGGGGGAAAAACTGTTTTTT. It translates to CASSPQGEKLFF.

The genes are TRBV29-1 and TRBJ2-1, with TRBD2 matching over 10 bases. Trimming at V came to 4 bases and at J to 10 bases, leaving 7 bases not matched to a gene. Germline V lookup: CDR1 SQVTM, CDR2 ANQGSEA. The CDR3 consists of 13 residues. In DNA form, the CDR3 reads TGCAGCGTTGTCCTAGCGGGGGCGAGGGAGCAGTTCTTC. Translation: CSVVLAGAREQFF.

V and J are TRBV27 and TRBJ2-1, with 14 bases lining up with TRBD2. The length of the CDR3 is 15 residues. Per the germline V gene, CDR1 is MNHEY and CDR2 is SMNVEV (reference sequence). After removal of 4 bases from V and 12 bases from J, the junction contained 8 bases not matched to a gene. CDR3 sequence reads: CASSSPGLAGVVQFF. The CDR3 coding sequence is TGTGCCAGCAGTTCCCCGGGACTAGCGGGAGTGGTGCAGTTCTTC.

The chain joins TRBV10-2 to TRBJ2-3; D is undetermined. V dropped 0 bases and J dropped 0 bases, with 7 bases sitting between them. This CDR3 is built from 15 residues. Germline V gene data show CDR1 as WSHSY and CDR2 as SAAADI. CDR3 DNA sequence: TGCGCCAGCAGTGAGTCGAAGACTAGCACAGATACGCAGTATTTT. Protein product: CASSESKTSTDTQYF.

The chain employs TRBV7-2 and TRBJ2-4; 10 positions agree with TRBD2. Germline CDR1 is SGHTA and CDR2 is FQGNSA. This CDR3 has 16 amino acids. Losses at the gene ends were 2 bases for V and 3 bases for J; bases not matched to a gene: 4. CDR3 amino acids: CASSLQLAGFKNIQYF. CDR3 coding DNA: TGTGCCAGCAGCTTACAACTAGCGGGATTCAAAAACATTCAGTACTTC.

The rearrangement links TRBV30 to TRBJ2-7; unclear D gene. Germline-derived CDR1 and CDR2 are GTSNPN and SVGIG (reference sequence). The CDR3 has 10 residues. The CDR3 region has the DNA TGTGCTTTAGGAGTTTACGAGCAGTACTTC. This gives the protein CALGVYEQYF.

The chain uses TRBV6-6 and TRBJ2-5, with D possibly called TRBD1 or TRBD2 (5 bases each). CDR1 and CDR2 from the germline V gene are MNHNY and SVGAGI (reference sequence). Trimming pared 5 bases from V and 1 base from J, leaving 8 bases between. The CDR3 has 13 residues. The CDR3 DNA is TGTGCCAGCAGTGGGGGTCGCCAAGAGACCCAGTACTTC. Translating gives CASSGGRQETQYF.

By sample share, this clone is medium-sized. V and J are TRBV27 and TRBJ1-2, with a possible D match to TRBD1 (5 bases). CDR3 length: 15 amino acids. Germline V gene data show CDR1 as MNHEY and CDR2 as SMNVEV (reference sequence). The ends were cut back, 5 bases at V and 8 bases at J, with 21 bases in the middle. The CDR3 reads CASSPPGLREGGYTF. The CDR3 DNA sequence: TGTGCCAGCAGTCCTCCGGGACTCCGTGAAGGGGGCTACACCTTC.

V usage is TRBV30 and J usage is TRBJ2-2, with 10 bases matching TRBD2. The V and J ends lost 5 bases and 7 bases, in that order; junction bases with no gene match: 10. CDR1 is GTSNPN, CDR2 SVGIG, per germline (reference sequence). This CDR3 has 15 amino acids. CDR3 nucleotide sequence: TGTGCCTGGTCGGGTAGCGGGAGGAAGGGCGGGGAGCTGTTTTTT. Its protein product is CAWSGSGRKGGELFF.